Listed below are T cell receptor beta chains from one sample, sequenced in a study of T cells after yellow fever vaccination. TCRdb redid the calling of the 5' RACE reads with MiXCR, one entry per CDR3 protein. The profile shows 450,000 to 600,000 distinct CDR3 sequences, about 13% of them singletons. The material was PBMCs, obtained on the day of the yellow fever booster vaccination. The receptors were sampled from a man aged 25-40 years who received the YFV17D yellow fever vaccine. CDR3s include the opening cysteine and the closing phenylalanine or tryptophan. Each record gives: D gene, V gene, J gene, clone size, CDR3 protein, CDR3 DNA. D genes are given only for firm matches. Some rows mark clone size as missing; the rest say once, few, many or name a class of expanded clone.

-	TRBV12-3/TRBV12-4	TRBJ2-4	few	CASSGTLKNIQYF	TGTGCCAGCAGTGGGACTCTAAAAAACATTCAGTACTTC
-	TRBV2	TRBJ1-2	-	CASSEGETNYGYTF	TGTGCCAGCAGTGAAGGGGAAACTAACTATGGCTACACCTTC
-	TRBV12-3/TRBV12-4	TRBJ1-5	few	CASRRAAGPQHF	TGTGCCAGCAGAAGGGCAGCAGGCCCCCAGCATTTT
-	TRBV25-1	TRBJ2-7	few	CASSESGPPGQYF	TGTGCCAGCAGTGAATCAGGTCCCCCTGGGCAGTACTTC
TRBD1	TRBV14	TRBJ2-7	-	CASSRRDSPYEQYF	TGTGCCAGCAGCCGCCGGGACAGCCCCTACGAGCAGTACTTC
-	TRBV13	TRBJ1-4	many	CASSLDEKLFF	TGTGCCAGCAGCTTAGATGAAAAACTGTTTTTT
-	TRBV20-1	TRBJ2-4	-	CSAQRSRDTAQNIQYF	TGCAGTGCTCAGAGGAGCCGGGACACCGCCCAAAACATTCAGTACTTC
-	TRBV5-4	TRBJ2-1	few	CASSADLTNYNEQFF	TGTGCCAGCAGCGCGGACTTGACGAACTACAATGAGCAGTTCTTC
-	TRBV20-1	TRBJ2-1	few	CSARDWRDSYNEQFF	TGCAGTGCTAGAGATTGGCGGGACTCCTACAATGAGCAGTTCTTC
-	TRBV10-3	TRBJ2-7	few	CAISESWTDYEQYF	TGTGCCATCAGTGAGTCCTGGACCGACTACGAGCAGTACTTC
-	TRBV6-5	TRBJ1-2	few	CASSFSNYGYTF	TGTGCCAGCAGTTTCAGTAACTATGGCTACACCTTC
-	TRBV7-2	TRBJ2-5	few	CASSQSGTETQYF	TGTGCCAGCAGCCAAAGCGGAACGGAGACCCAGTACTTC
-	TRBV29-1	TRBJ2-5	-	CSVRTDGWTQYF	TGCAGCGTTAGGACGGACGGGTGGACCCAGTACTTC
-	TRBV18	TRBJ2-2	few	CASSPIGQPGSTGELFF	TGTGCCAGCTCACCCATAGGACAGCCCGGCAGCACCGGGGAGCTGTTTTTT
-	TRBV12-3/TRBV12-4	TRBJ1-1	few	CASRVRENTEAFF	TGTGCCAGCAGGGTCAGGGAAAACACTGAAGCTTTCTTT
TRBD2	TRBV5-1	TRBJ2-1	-	CASSFGGLADYNEQFF	TGCGCCAGCAGCTTTGGTGGACTAGCGGACTACAATGAGCAGTTCTTC